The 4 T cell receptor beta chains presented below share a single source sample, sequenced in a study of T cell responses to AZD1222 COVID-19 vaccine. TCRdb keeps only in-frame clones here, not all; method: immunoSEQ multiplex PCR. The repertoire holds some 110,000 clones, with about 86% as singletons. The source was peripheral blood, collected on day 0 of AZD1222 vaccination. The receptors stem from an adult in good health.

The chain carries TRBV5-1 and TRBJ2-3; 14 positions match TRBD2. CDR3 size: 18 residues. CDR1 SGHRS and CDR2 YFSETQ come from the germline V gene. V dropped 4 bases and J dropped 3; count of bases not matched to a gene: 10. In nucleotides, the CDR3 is TGCGCCAGCAGCCCTACGACTAGCGGGGGGGCAGTTACAGATACGCAGTATTTT. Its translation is CASSPTTSGGAVTDTQYF.

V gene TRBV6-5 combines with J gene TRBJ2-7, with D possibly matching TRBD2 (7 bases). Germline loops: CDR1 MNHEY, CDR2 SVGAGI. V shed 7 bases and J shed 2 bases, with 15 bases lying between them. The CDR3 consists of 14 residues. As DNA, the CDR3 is TGTGCCAGCAACCGGGGGGCAGGGGCCTACGAGCAGTACTTC. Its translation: CASNRGAGAYEQYF.

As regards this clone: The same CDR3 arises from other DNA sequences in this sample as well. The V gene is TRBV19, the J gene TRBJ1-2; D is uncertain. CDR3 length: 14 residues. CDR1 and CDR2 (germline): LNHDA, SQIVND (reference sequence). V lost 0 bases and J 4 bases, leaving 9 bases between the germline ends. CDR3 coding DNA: TGTGCCAGTAGTATAGATCCTGGCACCTATGGCTACACCTTC. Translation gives CASSIDPGTYGYTF.

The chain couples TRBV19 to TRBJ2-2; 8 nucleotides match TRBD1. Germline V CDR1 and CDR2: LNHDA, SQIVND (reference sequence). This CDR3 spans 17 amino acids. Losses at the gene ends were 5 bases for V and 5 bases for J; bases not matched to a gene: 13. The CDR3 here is CASSSQARQGRTGELFF. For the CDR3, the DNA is TGTGCCAGTAGTTCACAAGCCCGACAGGGGAGGACCGGGGAGCTGTTTTTT.